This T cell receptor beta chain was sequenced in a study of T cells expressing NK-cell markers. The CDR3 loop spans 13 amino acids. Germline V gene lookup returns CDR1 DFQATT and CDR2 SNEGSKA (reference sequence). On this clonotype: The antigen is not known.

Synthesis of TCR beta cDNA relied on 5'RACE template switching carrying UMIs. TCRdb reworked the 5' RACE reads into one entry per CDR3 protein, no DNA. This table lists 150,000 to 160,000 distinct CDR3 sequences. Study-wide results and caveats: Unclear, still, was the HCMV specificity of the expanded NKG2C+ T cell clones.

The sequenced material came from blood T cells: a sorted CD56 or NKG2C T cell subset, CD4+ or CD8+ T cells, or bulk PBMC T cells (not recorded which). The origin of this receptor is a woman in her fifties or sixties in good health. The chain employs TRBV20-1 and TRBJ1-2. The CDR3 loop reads CSAREISFDGYTF.